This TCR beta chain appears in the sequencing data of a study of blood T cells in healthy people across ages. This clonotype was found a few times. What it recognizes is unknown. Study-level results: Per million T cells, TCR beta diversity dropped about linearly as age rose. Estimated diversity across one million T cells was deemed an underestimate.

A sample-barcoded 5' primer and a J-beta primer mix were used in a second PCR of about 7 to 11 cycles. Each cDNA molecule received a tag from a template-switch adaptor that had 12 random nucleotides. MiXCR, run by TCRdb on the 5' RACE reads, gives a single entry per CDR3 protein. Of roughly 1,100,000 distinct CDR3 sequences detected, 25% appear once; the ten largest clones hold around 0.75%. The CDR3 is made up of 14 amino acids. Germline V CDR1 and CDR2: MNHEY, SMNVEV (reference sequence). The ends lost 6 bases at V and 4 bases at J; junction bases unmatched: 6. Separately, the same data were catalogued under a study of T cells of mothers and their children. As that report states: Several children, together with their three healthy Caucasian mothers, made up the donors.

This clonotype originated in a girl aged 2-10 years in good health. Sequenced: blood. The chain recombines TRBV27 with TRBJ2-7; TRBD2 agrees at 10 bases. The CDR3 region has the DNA TGTGCCAGCAGAAGGACTAGCGGAGATTACGAGCAGTACTTC. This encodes CASRRTSGDYEQYF.